These T cell receptor beta chains were read from a single sample in a study of shared clonotypes between healthy human individuals. Profiled with immunoSEQ multiplex PCR; TCRdb holds only in-frame clones, not every one. The top ten clones hold about 1% of a sample with some 1,400,000 clones, over 95% of them seen once. The specimen sequenced was naive CD4+ T cells sorted from blood. Receptor source: a man aged 25-45 years in good health. The CDR3 runs from the conserved cysteine through the conserved F or W. Each record gives: clone size, CDR3 length, J gene, D gene, V gene, CDR3 protein, CDR3 DNA. D genes are given only for firm matches. Clone size is shown for a subset of rows, as once, few, many or a class of expanded clone.

abundance: -
len: 14
j_gene: TRBJ2-3
d_gene: -
v_gene: TRBV28
CDR3aa: CASGEVDKAYTQYF
CDR3nt: TGTGCCAGCGGGGAGGTGGACAAGGCTTATACGCAGTATTTT

abundance: -
len: 15
j_gene: TRBJ2-1
d_gene: TRBD2
v_gene: TRBV11-2
CDR3aa: CASSLAPAGNNEQFF
CDR3nt: TGTGCCAGCAGCTTAGCCCCAGCGGGAAACAATGAGCAGTTCTTC

abundance: -
len: 18
j_gene: TRBJ2-1
d_gene: TRBD2
v_gene: TRBV5-4
CDR3aa: CASSPISVGGRASNEQFF
CDR3nt: TGTGCCAGCAGCCCAATTAGCGTCGGCGGGAGGGCTTCCAATGAGCAGTTCTTC

abundance: -
len: 14
j_gene: TRBJ2-1
d_gene: TRBD2
v_gene: TRBV29-1
CDR3aa: CSVESRAGDREQFF
CDR3nt: TGCAGCGTTGAAAGCCGGGCGGGAGATCGCGAGCAGTTCTTC

abundance: -
len: 16
j_gene: TRBJ2-1
d_gene: TRBD2
v_gene: TRBV11-3
CDR3aa: CASSPEGLAVIHEQFF
CDR3nt: TGTGCCAGCAGTCCCGAGGGACTAGCCGTTATCCATGAGCAGTTCTTC

abundance: -
len: 17
j_gene: TRBJ2-2
d_gene: -
v_gene: TRBV27
CDR3aa: CASSLRATATGTGELFF
CDR3nt: TGTGCCAGCAGTTTACGGGCAACAGCGACGGGCACCGGGGAGCTGTTTTTT

abundance: -
len: 16
j_gene: TRBJ1-5
d_gene: -
v_gene: TRBV28
CDR3aa: CASSVGRGVGNQPQHF
CDR3nt: TGTGCCAGCAGCGTGGGCCGTGGGGTGGGCAATCAGCCCCAGCATTTT

abundance: -
len: 21
j_gene: TRBJ2-4
d_gene: TRBD2
v_gene: TRBV5-1
CDR3aa: CASSLNRLAGSEELAKNIQYF
CDR3nt: TGCGCCAGCAGCTTGAATAGACTAGCGGGATCGGAAGAACTAGCCAAAAACATTCAGTACTTC

abundance: -
len: 17
j_gene: TRBJ2-3
d_gene: -
v_gene: TRBV2
CDR3aa: CASSAERAVSSTDTQYF
CDR3nt: TGTGCCAGCAGCGCCGAAAGGGCAGTCTCTAGCACAGATACGCAGTATTTT

abundance: -
len: 14
j_gene: TRBJ1-1
d_gene: TRBD1
v_gene: TRBV4-2
CDR3aa: CASSDRVGDTEAFF
CDR3nt: TGTGCCAGCAGCGACAGGGTGGGTGACACTGAAGCTTTCTTT

abundance: -
len: 15
j_gene: TRBJ2-6
d_gene: -
v_gene: TRBV9
CDR3aa: CASSVVGSGANVLTF
CDR3nt: TGTGCCAGCAGCGTAGTTGGATCTGGGGCCAACGTCCTGACTTTC

abundance: once
len: 14
j_gene: TRBJ1-1
d_gene: -
v_gene: TRBV28
CDR3aa: CASSPPGPATEAFF
CDR3nt: TGTGCCAGCAGTCCTCCGGGCCCAGCCACTGAAGCTTTCTTT

abundance: -
len: 15
j_gene: TRBJ1-2
d_gene: -
v_gene: TRBV25-1
CDR3aa: CASSDRPIGKDGYTF
CDR3nt: TGTGCCAGCAGTGACCGTCCCATAGGGAAGGATGGCTACACCTTC

abundance: -
len: 14
j_gene: TRBJ2-2
d_gene: -
v_gene: TRBV28
CDR3aa: CASTGLEDAGELFF
CDR3nt: TGTGCCAGCACGGGGCTTGAAGACGCCGGGGAGCTGTTTTTT

abundance: -
len: 14
j_gene: TRBJ1-1
d_gene: -
v_gene: TRBV2
CDR3aa: CAILPGPRGTEAFF
CDR3nt: TGTGCCATCCTCCCGGGTCCAAGGGGCACTGAAGCTTTCTTT

abundance: -
len: 11
j_gene: TRBJ1-4
d_gene: -
v_gene: TRBV4-3
CDR3aa: CASSRDMGLFF
CDR3nt: TGCGCCAGCAGCCGGGACATGGGACTGTTTTTT

abundance: -
len: 14
j_gene: TRBJ2-1
d_gene: -
v_gene: TRBV6-1
CDR3aa: CASTLEGSYNEQFF
CDR3nt: TGTGCCAGCACCCTTGAGGGCTCCTACAATGAGCAGTTCTTC

abundance: -
len: 11
j_gene: TRBJ2-3
d_gene: -
v_gene: TRBV30
CDR3aa: CAWSVIDTQYF
CDR3nt: TGTGCCTGGAGTGTAATCGATACGCAGTATTTT

abundance: -
len: 16
j_gene: TRBJ2-1
d_gene: TRBD2
v_gene: TRBV5-1
CDR3aa: CASSLAKTSGSTEQFF
CDR3nt: TGCGCCAGCAGCTTGGCCAAGACTAGCGGGAGTACTGAGCAGTTCTTC

abundance: -
len: 20
j_gene: TRBJ2-2
d_gene: TRBD2
v_gene: TRBV7-3
CDR3aa: CASSPIRGLAGDANTGELFF
CDR3nt: TGTGCCAGCAGCCCCATCCGGGGACTAGCGGGAGACGCGAACACCGGGGAGCTGTTTTTT

abundance: -
len: 14
j_gene: TRBJ2-7
d_gene: -
v_gene: TRBV6-6
CDR3aa: CASSPPTSSYEQYF
CDR3nt: TGTGCCAGCAGTCCGCCGACGAGCTCCTACGAGCAGTACTTC

abundance: -
len: 14
j_gene: TRBJ2-7
d_gene: -
v_gene: TRBV30
CDR3aa: CAWIPSHRVYEQYF
CDR3nt: TGTGCCTGGATACCATCCCACAGGGTATACGAGCAGTACTTC

abundance: once
len: 15
j_gene: TRBJ2-3
d_gene: -
v_gene: TRBV19
CDR3aa: CASSTTSDGTDTQYF
CDR3nt: TGTGCCAGTAGTACCACCTCAGACGGCACAGATACGCAGTATTTT

abundance: -
len: 13
j_gene: TRBJ2-5
d_gene: -
v_gene: TRBV5-1
CDR3aa: CASSLVVEETQYF
CDR3nt: TGCGCCAGCAGCTTGGTCGTTGAAGAGACCCAGTACTTC

abundance: -
len: 14
j_gene: TRBJ1-2
d_gene: TRBD1
v_gene: TRBV9
CDR3aa: CASSPGSRGQDYTF
CDR3nt: TGTGCCAGCAGCCCCGGGTCTAGGGGGCAAGATTACACCTTC

abundance: -
len: 15
j_gene: TRBJ2-7
d_gene: -
v_gene: TRBV27
CDR3aa: CASMFLAKTPYEQYF
CDR3nt: TGTGCCAGCATGTTTTTAGCGAAAACCCCCTACGAGCAGTACTTC

abundance: -
len: 14
j_gene: TRBJ2-7
d_gene: -
v_gene: TRBV9
CDR3aa: CASSVAGGPGEQYF
CDR3nt: TGTGCCAGCAGCGTAGCCGGGGGACCTGGGGAGCAGTACTTC

abundance: -
len: 15
j_gene: TRBJ2-7
d_gene: TRBD2
v_gene: TRBV11-2
CDR3aa: CASSLERTSRYEQYF
CDR3nt: TGTGCCAGCAGCTTAGAGAGGACTAGTCGGTACGAGCAGTACTTC

abundance: -
len: 15
j_gene: TRBJ1-4
d_gene: TRBD1
v_gene: TRBV6-1
CDR3aa: CASREATGGAGKLFF
CDR3nt: TGTGCCAGCAGAGAGGCAACAGGGGGGGCGGGAAAACTGTTTTTT

abundance: -
len: 15
j_gene: TRBJ2-5
d_gene: TRBD1
v_gene: TRBV4-1
CDR3aa: CASSQETGGLETQYF
CDR3nt: TGCGCCAGCAGCCAAGAGACAGGGGGCCTGGAGACCCAGTACTTC

abundance: -
len: 12
j_gene: TRBJ2-4
d_gene: TRBD2
v_gene: TRBV10-2
CDR3aa: CASSAPSGSGYF
CDR3nt: TGCGCCAGCAGTGCTCCGAGCGGGAGCGGGTACTTC

abundance: -
len: 14
j_gene: TRBJ1-5
d_gene: TRBD1
v_gene: TRBV28
CDR3aa: CASSFQGAGQPQHF
CDR3nt: TGTGCCAGCAGTTTTCAGGGGGCAGGTCAGCCCCAGCATTTT

abundance: -
len: 17
j_gene: TRBJ2-1
d_gene: TRBD2
v_gene: TRBV7-9
CDR3aa: CASSSGEREGSYNEQFF
CDR3nt: TGTGCCAGCAGCTCGGGCGAGCGGGAGGGATCCTACAATGAGCAGTTCTTC

abundance: -
len: 15
j_gene: TRBJ2-5
d_gene: -
v_gene: TRBV5-1
CDR3aa: CASSLDPGAGETQYF
CDR3nt: TGCGCCAGCAGCTTGGATCCCGGGGCAGGAGAGACCCAGTACTTC

abundance: -
len: 16
j_gene: TRBJ1-1
d_gene: -
v_gene: TRBV7-9
CDR3aa: CASSLDKGRADTEAFF
CDR3nt: TGTGCCAGCAGCCTAGATAAGGGCAGGGCGGACACTGAAGCTTTCTTT

abundance: -
len: 15
j_gene: TRBJ2-5
d_gene: -
v_gene: TRBV6-1
CDR3aa: CASSDLGFRPTAQYF
CDR3nt: TGTGCCAGCAGTGACCTCGGGTTCCGGCCCACGGCCCAGTACTTC

abundance: few
len: 14
j_gene: TRBJ2-7
d_gene: TRBD1
v_gene: TRBV5-1
CDR3aa: CASSPGQPSYEQYF
CDR3nt: TGCGCCAGCAGCCCGGGACAGCCATCCTACGAGCAGTACTTC

abundance: -
len: 15
j_gene: TRBJ2-7
d_gene: TRBD1
v_gene: TRBV7-9
CDR3aa: CASSSRGQGLYEQYF
CDR3nt: TGTGCCAGCAGCTCAAGGGGACAGGGGCTTTACGAGCAGTACTTC

abundance: -
len: 17
j_gene: TRBJ2-7
d_gene: -
v_gene: TRBV4-3
CDR3aa: CASSQDRTRTEGYEQYF
CDR3nt: TGCGCCAGCAGCCAAGACCGGACTCGGACAGAGGGTTACGAGCAGTACTTC

abundance: -
len: 15
j_gene: TRBJ1-5
d_gene: TRBD1
v_gene: TRBV19
CDR3aa: CASSSSGGIFQPQHF
CDR3nt: TGTGCCAGTAGTTCCTCAGGGGGCATTTTCCAGCCCCAGCATTTT

abundance: -
len: 14
j_gene: TRBJ2-1
d_gene: TRBD2
v_gene: TRBV29-1
CDR3aa: CSVELRENYNEQFF
CDR3nt: TGCAGCGTTGAGTTGCGGGAGAACTACAATGAGCAGTTCTTC

abundance: once
len: 15
j_gene: TRBJ2-1
d_gene: -
v_gene: TRBV29-1
CDR3aa: CSVEGGAISYNEQFF
CDR3nt: TGCAGCGTTGAAGGAGGGGCTATATCCTACAATGAGCAGTTCTTC